Listed below are T cell receptor beta chains from one sample, sequenced in a study of cytomegalovirus exposure and HLA in healthy donors. Sequencing used immunoSEQ multiplex PCR; TCRdb keeps in-frame clones, though not all of them. The top ten hold 6.1% of the sample, which has roughly 110,000 clones, more than 75% seen once. The sample taken for sequencing was PBMCs. These receptor sequences come from a woman aged 50 to 60 in good health and CMV-seropositive. Both conserved end residues are part of each CDR3. A D gene is named only where the DNA matches it firmly. Size is omitted from some rows. Given values are once, few, many or a class for expanded clones.

D gene | clone size | J gene | V gene | CDR3 protein | CDR3 DNA
TRBD1 | - | TRBJ1-6 | TRBV7-2 | CASSLSGQDPMALHF | TGTGCCAGCAGCTTATCGGGACAGGATCCTATGGCCCTCCACTTT
TRBD1 | few | TRBJ2-7 | TRBV6-1 | CASIRGTAYYEQYF | TGTGCCAGCATTAGAGGGACAGCGTACTACGAGCAGTACTTC
- | - | TRBJ1-6 | TRBV7-9 | CSSSLYGGNSPLHF | TGTTCCAGCAGCCTCTATGGAGGCAATTCACCCCTCCACTTT
- | - | TRBJ1-6 | TRBV4-1 | CASSFARGVDSPLHF | TGCGCCAGCAGCTTTGCCCGGGGAGTGGATTCACCCCTCCACTTT
- | - | TRBJ2-3 | TRBV15 | CATSRFQDTQYF | TGTGCCACCAGCAGATTTCAAGATACGCAGTATTTT
- | - | TRBJ1-1 | TRBV18 | CASSPPSQYTEAFF | TGTGCCAGCTCACCACCTAGCCAATACACTGAAGCTTTCTTT
- | once | TRBJ2-6 | TRBV18 | CASSPWAGDSGANVLTF | TGTGCCAGCTCACCATGGGCAGGTGACTCTGGGGCCAACGTCCTGACTTTC
TRBD1 | - | TRBJ2-3 | TRBV7-9 | CASSSRRTGSTDTQYF | TGTGCCAGCAGCTCCCGACGGACAGGTAGCACAGATACGCAGTATTTT
- | - | TRBJ1-3 | TRBV28 | CASSLSGGTGNTIYF | TGTGCCAGCAGTTTATCGGGGGGGACTGGAAACACCATATATTTT
- | - | TRBJ1-1 | TRBV5-1 | CASSLGYRSTLEAFF | TGCGCCAGCAGCTTGGGGTACAGGAGTACCCTTGAAGCTTTCTTT
- | once | TRBJ1-5 | TRBV6-1 | CASRAFSLSNQPQHF | TGTGCCAGCAGGGCCTTTTCCCTGAGCAATCAGCCCCAGCATTTT
TRBD1 | - | TRBJ2-3 | TRBV5-4 | CASSLLTQGNTQYF | TGTGCCAGCAGCTTGTTAACACAGGGGAATACGCAGTATTTT
TRBD2 | - | TRBJ2-3 | TRBV7-3 | CASSSGLAGRGDTQYF | TGTGCCAGCAGCTCGGGACTAGCGGGGAGGGGAGATACGCAGTATTTT
- | - | TRBJ2-3 | TRBV30 | CAWERGTDTQYF | TGTGCCTGGGAGCGGGGCACAGATACGCAGTATTTT
- | - | TRBJ2-2 | TRBV5-4 | CASSLVQGDTGELFF | TGTGCCAGCAGCTTGGTCCAGGGTGACACCGGGGAGCTGTTTTTT
- | few | TRBJ2-3 | TRBV25-1 | CASSSSYGADTQYF | TGTGCCAGCAGTAGTTCCTACGGGGCAGATACGCAGTATTTT
TRBD2 | few | TRBJ2-2 | TRBV9 | CASSRSGGAVGELFF | TGTGCCAGCAGCCGTAGCGGGGGGGCCGTCGGGGAGCTGTTTTTT
TRBD1 | - | TRBJ1-1 | TRBV28 | CASRPQGGTTEAFF | TGTGCCAGCAGGCCCCAGGGGGGAACCACTGAAGCTTTCTTT
TRBD1 | - | TRBJ1-6 | TRBV5-4 | CASSRPGQGASSPLHF | TGTGCCAGCAGCAGACCGGGACAGGGGGCTTCTTCACCCCTCCACTTT
- | - | TRBJ2-6 | TRBV14 | CASSHWRSSGANVLTF | TGTGCCAGCAGCCACTGGAGAAGCTCTGGGGCCAACGTCCTGACTTTC
TRBD1 | - | TRBJ1-1 | TRBV6-1 | CASSAYRGRLTEAFF | TGTGCCAGCAGCGCGTACAGGGGGCGCCTGACTGAAGCTTTCTTT
TRBD1 | - | TRBJ1-1 | TRBV7-9 | CASSPIQGATEAFF | TGTGCCAGCAGTCCTATCCAGGGGGCCACTGAAGCTTTCTTT
TRBD1 | - | TRBJ1-4 | TRBV18 | CASSPRGTATNEKLFF | TGTGCCAGCTCACCACGTGGGACAGCAACTAATGAAAAACTGTTTTTT
- | - | TRBJ1-4 | TRBV30 | CAWDAGWKSEKLFF | TGTGCCTGGGATGCGGGGTGGAAGTCGGAAAAACTGTTTTTT
- | - | TRBJ1-2 | TRBV29-1 | CSAEKSQGLGGYTF | TGCAGCGCCGAAAAAAGCCAGGGCCTTGGTGGCTACACCTTC
TRBD2 | - | TRBJ2-7 | TRBV18 | CASSPRTSGGTSYEQYF | TGTGCCAGCTCACCCAGGACTAGCGGGGGGACTTCCTACGAGCAGTACTTC
TRBD1 | - | TRBJ1-2 | TRBV28 | CASSLGQNYGYTF | TGTGCCAGCAGTCTGGGACAGAACTATGGCTACACCTTC
- | - | TRBJ1-5 | TRBV5-4 | CASSLGGLSNQPQHF | TGTGCCAGCAGCTTGGGAGGGCTTAGCAATCAGCCCCAGCATTTT
- | - | TRBJ1-5 | TRBV5-1 | CASSELPGISNQPQHF | TGCGCCAGCAGCGAGTTACCAGGGATCTCGAATCAGCCCCAGCATTTT
TRBD1 | - | TRBJ1-2 | TRBV10-3 | CAISLQGANYGYTF | TGTGCCATCAGCTTACAGGGGGCTAACTATGGCTACACCTTC
- | - | TRBJ1-2 | TRBV6-5 | CASNPTGRRGYTF | TGTGCCAGCAACCCCACAGGGAGAAGAGGCTACACCTTC
- | - | TRBJ2-7 | TRBV5-6 | CASSFTYSYEQYF | TGTGCCAGCAGCTTTACCTACAGCTACGAGCAGTACTTC
- | - | TRBJ1-5 | TRBV27 | CASSLKLGANQPQHF | TGTGCCAGCAGTTTAAAGTTGGGAGCTAATCAGCCCCAGCATTTT
TRBD1 | - | TRBJ1-4 | TRBV9 | CASSVSGQGAGKLFF | TGTGCCAGCAGCGTGTCGGGACAGGGGGCGGGAAAACTGTTTTTT
- | - | TRBJ2-5 | TRBV13 | CASSFSGQGVNQETQYF | TGTGCCAGCAGCTTTAGCGGCCAGGGAGTTAACCAAGAGACCCAGTACTTC
- | - | TRBJ1-1 | TRBV9 | CASTWGVNTEAFF | TGTGCCAGCACTTGGGGGGTGAACACTGAAGCTTTCTTT
- | - | TRBJ2-7 | TRBV4-1 | CASSQDRGGYEQYF | TGCGCCAGCAGCCAAGATAGGGGAGGCTACGAGCAGTACTTC
- | once | TRBJ1-5 | TRBV2 | CASRGGWNQPQHF | TGTGCCAGCAGGGGGGGGTGGAATCAGCCCCAGCATTTT
- | - | TRBJ1-1 | TRBV7-9 | CASSGGAGPLNTEAFF | TGTGCCAGCAGCGGAGGGGCAGGACCCTTGAACACTGAAGCTTTCTTT
- | - | TRBJ1-1 | TRBV28 | CASSLESTEAFF | TGTGCCAGCAGTTTAGAGTCGACTGAAGCTTTCTTT
- | - | TRBJ1-5 | TRBV19 | CASSEGKGVNQPQHF | TGTGCCAGTTCCGAGGGGAAGGGGGTCAATCAGCCCCAGCATTTT
TRBD1 | - | TRBJ1-4 | TRBV29-1 | CSVGQGEKLFF | TGCAGCGTAGGACAGGGGGAAAAACTGTTTTTT
TRBD2 | - | TRBJ2-3 | TRBV6-5 | CASKKTSGPTDTQYF | TGTGCCAGTAAGAAGACTAGCGGCCCCACAGATACGCAGTATTTT
TRBD2 | - | TRBJ2-1 | TRBV19 | CASKETSGYNEQFF | TGTGCCAGTAAGGAGACTAGCGGATACAATGAGCAGTTCTTC
- | - | TRBJ1-4 | TRBV5-6 | CASSLGIGAVEKLFF | TGTGCCAGCAGCTTGGGGATTGGGGCAGTTGAAAAACTGTTTTTT
TRBD1 | - | TRBJ1-2 | TRBV7-2 | CASSLKAGQGSLNYGYTF | TGTGCCAGCAGCCTAAAAGCGGGACAGGGTTCGCTTAACTATGGCTACACCTTC
TRBD1 | - | TRBJ2-7 | TRBV4-2 | CASRPMTGDYEQYF | TGTGCCAGCAGGCCAATGACAGGGGACTACGAGCAGTACTTC
- | - | TRBJ1-5 | TRBV11-2 | CASSLVFEQANQPQHF | TGTGCCAGCAGCTTAGTATTTGAGCAGGCTAATCAGCCCCAGCATTTT
TRBD1 | - | TRBJ1-1 | TRBV7-2 | CASSFRGWSSNTEAFF | TGTGCCAGCAGCTTCAGGGGGTGGAGTTCGAACACTGAAGCTTTCTTT